This T cell receptor beta chain was recovered during a study of T-cell reconstitution after alpha-beta-depleted transplantation in children. Unique molecular identifiers tagged the TCRbeta library. TCRdb re-analysed the PCR reads in MiXCR, keeping a single row per CDR3 protein. The sample consists of 200,000 to 250,000 distinct CDR3 sequences, 9.7% of them appearing once. This clonotype has ten or more counts. Trimming shortened V by 4 bases and J by 3 bases, and 13 bases separated the two germline ends. The CDR3 has 14 amino acids. Germline values: CDR1 MNHEY, CDR2 SVGAGI. V is TRBV6-5 and J is TRBJ2-7; no clear D gene. The sample here was PBMCs from the stem cell graft donor, taken from the stem cell graft. The TCR originated in a human donor who donated a stem cell graft to a child with SCID. CDR3 protein: CASSSNPMNYEQYF. The CDR3 DNA reads TGTGCCAGCAGTTCCAACCCCATGAACTACGAGCAGTACTTC.